This T cell receptor (beta chain) was documented in a study of CD8+ T cells in alopecia areata. Study-wide findings and caveats: Scalp clonality, together with expanded CD8+ clones among the top 100, fell significantly with tofacitinib.

Trimming removed 8 bases at V and 6 bases at J, with 21 bases between. The CDR3 totals 15 residues. The V gene's germline CDR1 is KGHSH and CDR2 LQKENI. This clone has only a few counts. Its antigen is unknown. RNA was isolated and reverse transcribed to cDNA, the sequencing template. Sequencing was performed with immunoSEQ multiplex PCR; in TCRdb, only in-frame clones are kept and a portion is missing. The repertoire holds around 120,000 clones, with 53% as singletons. Noted treatment: oral pan-JAK inhibitor, 5-10 mg twice daily. The investigators collected lesional scalp punch biopsies and peripheral blood from alopecia areata patients.

This chain joins TRBV18 and TRBJ2-3, with D uncertain. This TCR was recovered from a human donor with alopecia areata. This material consisted of CD4+ T cells sorted from blood, taken at week 4, from a patient treated with tofacitinib. CDR3 protein: CASATTGLTRDTQYF. The CDR3 bases are TGTGCCAGCGCCACAACGGGCCTAACACGGGATACGCAGTATTTT.